The T cell receptor beta chain described here comes from a study of OX40 agonist ivuxolimab in advanced cancers. Study as a whole: Averaging roughly 60 years in age, with a range of roughly 23 to 80, the cohort was around 85% male. Three partial responders included one hepatocellular carcinoma patient and two cutaneous melanoma patients. Study-level results: By week 6 at 0.1 to 3.0 mg/kg, blood CD4+ and CD8+ T cells had expanded clonally.

Produced via immunoSEQ multiplex PCR; TCRdb's table is partial and in-frame only. The table shows under 200,000 clones, with 94% occurring only once. Comments on this clone: Its cognate antigen is unknown.

Sequenced material: CD4+ or CD8+ T cells sorted from blood, taken in a trial of the OX40 agonist ivuxolimab. This receptor was identified in an adult with an advanced solid tumor such as melanoma, head and neck, liver or kidney cancer.

The CDR3 DNA follows: TGTGCCAGCAGCCCAGGGACAGGCCCCTACGAGCAGTACTTC. Amino acids: CASSPGTGPYEQYF. V gene TRBV7-8 combines with J gene TRBJ2-7, with 8 bases lining up with TRBD1. The germline CDR1 and CDR2 sequences are SGHVS and FQNEAQ. The CDR3 totals 14 residues. J was trimmed by 2 bases and V by 5 bases; bases with no gene match: 5.